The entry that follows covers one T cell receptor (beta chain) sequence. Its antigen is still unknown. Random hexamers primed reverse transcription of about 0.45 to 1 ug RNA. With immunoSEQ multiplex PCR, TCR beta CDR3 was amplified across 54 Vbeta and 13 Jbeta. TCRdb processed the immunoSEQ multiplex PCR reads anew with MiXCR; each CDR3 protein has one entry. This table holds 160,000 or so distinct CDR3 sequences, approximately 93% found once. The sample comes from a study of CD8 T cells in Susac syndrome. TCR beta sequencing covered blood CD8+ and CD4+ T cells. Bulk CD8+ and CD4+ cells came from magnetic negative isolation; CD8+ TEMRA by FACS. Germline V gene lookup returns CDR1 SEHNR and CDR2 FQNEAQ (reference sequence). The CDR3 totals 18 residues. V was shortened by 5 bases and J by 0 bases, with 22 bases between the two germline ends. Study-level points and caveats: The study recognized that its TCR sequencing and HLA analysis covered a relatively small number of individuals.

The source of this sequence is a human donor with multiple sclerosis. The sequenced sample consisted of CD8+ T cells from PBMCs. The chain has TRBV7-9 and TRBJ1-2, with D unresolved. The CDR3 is CASSPDLTRELANYGYTF. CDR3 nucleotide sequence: TGTGCCAGCAGCCCAGATCTTACGAGGGAACTAGCTAACTATGGCTACACCTTC.